This T cell receptor beta chain derives from a study of PD-1 blockade in classical Hodgkin lymphoma. Each of the patients experienced relapse following autologous stem cell transplantation, and their brentuximab vedotin exposure differed. Germline loops: CDR1 GTSNPN, CDR2 SVGIG (reference sequence). V lost 1 base to trimming and J lost 2 bases; unmatched junction nucleotides: 10. The CDR3 sequence is 17 residues long. General study results and limits: By C4D1, CD4+ diversity increased significantly, especially in complete responders.

The table came from immunoSEQ multiplex PCR; TCRdb's copy has only in-frame clones and leaves some out. Of around 91,000 clones detected, about four fifths appear once; the ten largest clones hold around 17%. About this clone itself: The antigen is unknown.

The sample consisted of peripheral blood mononuclear cells (PBMCs), taken before the second cycle of nivolumab. The TCR comes from a human donor with classical Hodgkin lymphoma. The rearrangement uses TRBV30 and TRBJ2-1; TRBD2 aligns across 8 bases. The CDR3 nucleotides are TGTGCCTGGAGTGCCCCCCGGGGCGGGAGGCCCTACAATGAGCAGTTCTTC. This codes for CAWSAPRGGRPYNEQFF. Looking up the rest from reference TRBV30 and TRBJ2-1 gives the full variable domain: SQTIHQWPATLVQPVGSPLSLECTVEGTSNPNLYWYRQAAGRGLQLLFYSVGIGQISSEVPQNLSASRPQDRQFILSSKKLLLSDSGFYLCAWSAPRGGRPYNEQFFGPGTRLTVL.